This passage covers 16 T cell receptor beta chains from one sample sequenced in a study of OX40 agonist ivuxolimab in advanced cancers. The data were produced by immunoSEQ multiplex PCR, yet TCRdb's version contains in-frame clones alone and is incomplete. The repertoire has 60,000 or so clones, approximately 86% of them found once; the top ten carry roughly 0.9%. Material: CD4+ or CD8+ T cells sorted from blood, obtained in a trial of the OX40 agonist ivuxolimab. The receptors come from an adult with an advanced solid tumor such as melanoma, head and neck, liver or kidney cancer.

The J gene is TRBJ1-4, the V gene TRBV10-3, with 7 bases matching TRBD1. Germline CDR1 reads ENHRY; CDR2 reads SYGVKD. V dropped 4 bases and J dropped 8; count of bases not matched to a gene: 4. This CDR3 is built from 13 residues. In nucleotides, the CDR3 is TGTGCCATCAGTGGGACAGGTCAAGAAAAACTGTTTTTT. It translates to CAISGTGQEKLFF.

Here the CDR3 reads CASSLATEARGYTF. The CDR3, as DNA: TGTGCCAGCAGCTTAGCGACAGAGGCCCGGGGCTACACCTTC. The chain employs TRBV7-2 and TRBJ1-2; the D gene is possibly TRBD1 (5 bases). Germline V CDR1 and CDR2: SGHTA, FQGNSA. This CDR3 contains 14 residues. The V end was cut by 0 bases, the J end by 8 bases, with 13 bases between.

The CDR3 protein is CASSLIHREGETQYF. CDR3 DNA: TGTGCCAGCAGCCTAATTCACAGGGAAGGGGAGACCCAGTACTTC. V usage is TRBV4-2 and J usage is TRBJ2-5; maybe TRBD1 (6 bases). Germline values: CDR1 LGHNA, CDR2 YNFKEQ. This CDR3 spans 15 amino acids. V was trimmed by 4 bases and J by 5 bases, leaving 17 bases between them.

This chain links TRBV27 with TRBJ2-1, with a weak D call TRBD2 (6 bases). The CDR3 totals 14 residues. Trimming stripped 2 bases from V and 7 bases from J, with 12 bases between. Germline-derived CDR1 and CDR2 are MNHEY and SMNVEV (reference sequence). The CDR3 loop reads CASSLSGRWNEQFF. CDR3 coding DNA: TGTGCCAGCAGTTTAAGCGGGCGCTGGAATGAGCAGTTCTTC.

The J gene is TRBJ1-5, the V gene TRBV28; the match to TRBD1 covers 7 bases. CDR3 length: 14 residues. The ends lost 3 bases at V and 5 bases at J; junction bases unmatched: 4. Germline-derived CDR1 and CDR2 are MDHEN and SYDVKM. The CDR3 coding sequence is TGTGCCAGCAGTTTGACAGGGCCCCATCAGCCCCAGCATTTT. Its protein is CASSLTGPHQPQHF.

The chain couples TRBV6-5 to TRBJ2-1; a possible D gene is TRBD1 (6 bases). The length of the CDR3 is 14 residues. V lost 5 bases and J lost 4, with 12 bases in between. In germline, CDR1 is MNHEY, CDR2 SVGAGI. The CDR3 spells CASSKRQEYNEQFF. In nucleotides, the CDR3 is TGTGCCAGCAGTAAACGACAGGAATACAATGAGCAGTTCTTC.

V gene TRBV19 combines with J gene TRBJ2-3; no firm D call. V gave up 3 bases and J gave up 4 bases, with 8 bases separating them. CDR3 length: 13 amino acids. Looked up from germline, CDR1 is LNHDA and CDR2 is SQIVND (reference sequence). For the CDR3, the DNA is TGTGCCAGTAGTATCGGCTTCCCAGATACGCAGTATTTT. It codes for CASSIGFPDTQYF.

This rearrangement joins TRBV11-2 to TRBJ2-5; D possibly corresponds to TRBD2 (5 bases). V lost 6 bases and J 4 bases, leaving 9 bases between the germline ends. This CDR3 has 12 residues. Germline assignment: CDR1 SGHAT and CDR2 FQNNGV. The CDR3 DNA reads as TGTGCCAGCAGGATTCGGGGAGAGACCCAGTACTTC. It yields the protein CASRIRGETQYF. Looking up the rest from reference TRBV11-2 and TRBJ2-5 gives the full variable domain: EAGVAQSPRYKIIEKRQSVAFWCNPISGHATLYWYQQILGQGPKLLIQFQNNGVVDDSQLPKDRFSAERLKGVDSTLKIQPAKLEDSAVYLCASRIRGETQYFGPGTRLLVL.

The CDR3 loop reads CASSLSRERYEQYF. In nucleotides, the CDR3 is TGCGCCAGCAGCTTGTCACGGGAGAGGTACGAGCAGTACTTC. The chain carries TRBV5-1 and TRBJ2-7; possibly TRBD2 for D (6 bases). The CDR3 spans 14 residues. CDR1 SGHRS and CDR2 YFSETQ come from the germline V gene. With 1 base removed from V and 4 bases from J, the gap between germline ends came to 12 bases.

The V call is TRBV19, the J call TRBJ1-1, with TRBD1 as a possible D gene (6 bases). V was shortened by 3 bases and J by 5 bases, with 16 bases between the two germline ends. CDR3 length: 15 amino acids. Per the germline V gene, CDR1 is LNHDA and CDR2 is SQIVND (reference sequence). CDR3 nucleotide sequence: TGTGCCAGTAGTATGAACAGGGACCCGGGGACTGAAGCTTTCTTT. Its protein is CASSMNRDPGTEAFF. Full variable domain (remainder filled in from reference TRBV19 and TRBJ1-1): DGGITQSPKYLFRKEGQNVTLSCEQNLNHDAMYWYRQDPGQGLRLIYYSQIVNDFQKGDIAEGYSVSREKKESFPLTVTSAQKNPTAFYLCASSMNRDPGTEAFFGQGTRLTVV.

The rearrangement joins TRBV5-1 to TRBJ2-2, with 8 bases identical to TRBD1. The germline V gene encodes CDR1 SGHRS and CDR2 YFSETQ. The CDR3 sequence is 15 residues long. Losses at the gene ends were 3 bases for V and 4 bases for J; bases not matched to a gene: 5. CDR3 in DNA: TGCGCCAGCAGCTCCCTACAGGGGGGCACCGGGGAGCTGTTTTTT. Protein sequence: CASSSLQGGTGELFF.

The chain is built from TRBV5-1 and TRBJ2-1; D not certain. This CDR3 has 15 residues. Per the germline V gene, CDR1 is SGHRS and CDR2 is YFSETQ. The V and J ends lost 0 bases and 13 bases respectively, with 20 bases between them. This CDR3 reads CASSLGSRNTVEQFF. In nucleotides, the CDR3 is TGCGCCAGCAGCTTGGGATCTAGAAATACCGTGGAACAGTTCTTC.

This sequence joins TRBV5-4 and TRBJ2-1, with D perhaps TRBD2 (5 bases). The CDR3 runs 13 residues. Germline V gene lookup returns CDR1 SGHNT and CDR2 YYREEE (reference sequence). Deletions cut 2 bases from V and 9 bases from J, with 12 bases between. CDR3 sequence reads: CASSFTSEGEQFF. In nucleotides, the CDR3 is TGTGCCAGCAGCTTTACTAGTGAGGGTGAGCAGTTCTTC.

This clone occurred once. The rearrangement joins TRBV19 to TRBJ2-7, with 8 bases fitting TRBD2. CDR1 is LNHDA and CDR2 is SQIVND in the germline V gene (reference sequence). The CDR3 contains 18 residues. V dropped 4 bases and J dropped 2; count of bases not matched to a gene: 16. DNA for the CDR3: TGTGCCAGTAGTACCCGCCTGAGTAGAGCGGGAGATACCTACGAGCAGTACTTC. This codes for CASSTRLSRAGDTYEQYF.

The gene calls are TRBV18 and TRBJ2-1; D is perhaps TRBD1 (5 bases). The CDR3 is 15 residues long. Trimming removed 8 bases at V and 4 bases at J, with 18 bases between. Germline V gene lookup returns CDR1 KGHSH and CDR2 LQKENI. Here the CDR3 DNA reads TGTGCCAGCGCCTACTCAGGGATCTCATACAATGAGCAGTTCTTC. This codes for CASAYSGISYNEQFF.

V and J are TRBV27 and TRBJ1-3, with 9 bases identical to TRBD1. Germline loops: CDR1 MNHEY, CDR2 SMNVEV (reference sequence). Trimming at V came to 3 bases and at J to 7 bases, leaving 1 base not matched to a gene. This CDR3 has 13 residues. The CDR3 coding sequence is TGTGCCAGCAGTTTGACAGGGGGGAACACCATATATTTT. The encoded protein is CASSLTGGNTIYF.